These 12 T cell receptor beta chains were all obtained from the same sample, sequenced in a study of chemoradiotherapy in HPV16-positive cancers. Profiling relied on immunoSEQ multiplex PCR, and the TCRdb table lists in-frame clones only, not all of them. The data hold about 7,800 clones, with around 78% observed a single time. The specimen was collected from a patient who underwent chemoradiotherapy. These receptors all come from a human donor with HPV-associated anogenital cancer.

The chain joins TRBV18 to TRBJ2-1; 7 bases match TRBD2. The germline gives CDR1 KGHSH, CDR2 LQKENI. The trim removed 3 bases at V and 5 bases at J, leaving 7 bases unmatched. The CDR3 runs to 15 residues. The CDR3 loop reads CASSPGSGINNEQFF. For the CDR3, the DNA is TGTGCCAGCTCACCGGGAAGCGGGATCAACAATGAGCAGTTCTTC.

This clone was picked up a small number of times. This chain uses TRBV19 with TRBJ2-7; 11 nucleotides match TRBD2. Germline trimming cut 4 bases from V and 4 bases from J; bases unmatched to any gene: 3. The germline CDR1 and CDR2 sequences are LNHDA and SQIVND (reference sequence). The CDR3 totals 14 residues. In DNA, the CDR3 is TGTGCCAGTAGTACTGTAGCGGGAGGGTACGAGCAGTACTTC. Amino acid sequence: CASSTVAGGYEQYF.

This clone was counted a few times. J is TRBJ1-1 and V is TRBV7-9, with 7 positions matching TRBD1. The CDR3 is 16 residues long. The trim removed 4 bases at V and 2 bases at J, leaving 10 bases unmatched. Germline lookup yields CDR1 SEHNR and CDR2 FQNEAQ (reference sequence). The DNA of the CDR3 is TGTGCCAGCAGCTCAACGTTGTGGGACAGTAACACTGAAGCTTTCTTT. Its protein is CASSSTLWDSNTEAFF.

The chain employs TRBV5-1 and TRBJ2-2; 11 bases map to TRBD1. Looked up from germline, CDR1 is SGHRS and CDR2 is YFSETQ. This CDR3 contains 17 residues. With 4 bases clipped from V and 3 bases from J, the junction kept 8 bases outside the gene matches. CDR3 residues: CASSPPPGQGDTGELFF. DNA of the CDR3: TGCGCCAGCAGCCCTCCGCCGGGACAGGGGGACACCGGGGAGCTGTTTTTT.

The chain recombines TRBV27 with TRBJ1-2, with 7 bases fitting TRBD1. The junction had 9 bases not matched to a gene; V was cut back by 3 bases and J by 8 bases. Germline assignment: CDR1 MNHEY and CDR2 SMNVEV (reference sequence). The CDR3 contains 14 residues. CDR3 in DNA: TGTGCCAGCAGTTTGATGGCACAGGGGCAAGGCTACACCTTC. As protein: CASSLMAQGQGYTF.

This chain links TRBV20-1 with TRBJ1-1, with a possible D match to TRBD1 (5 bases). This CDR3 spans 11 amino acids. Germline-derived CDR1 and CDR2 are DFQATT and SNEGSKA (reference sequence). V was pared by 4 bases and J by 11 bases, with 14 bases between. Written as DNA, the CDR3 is TGCAGTGCTAACGACGGACGGGACGCTTTCTTT. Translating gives CSANDGRDAFF.

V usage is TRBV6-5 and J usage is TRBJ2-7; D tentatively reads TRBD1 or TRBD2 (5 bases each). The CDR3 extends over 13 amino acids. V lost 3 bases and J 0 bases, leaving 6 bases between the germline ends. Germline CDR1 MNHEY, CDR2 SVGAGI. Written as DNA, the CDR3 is TGTGCCAGCAGTTATGGGGGCTCCTACGAGCAGTACTTC. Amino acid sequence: CASSYGGSYEQYF.

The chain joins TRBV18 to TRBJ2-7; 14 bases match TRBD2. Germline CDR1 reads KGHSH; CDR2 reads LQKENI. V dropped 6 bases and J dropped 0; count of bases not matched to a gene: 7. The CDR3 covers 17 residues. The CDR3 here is CASSPGTSGRASYEQYF. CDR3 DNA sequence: TGTGCCAGCTCCCCCGGGACTAGCGGGAGAGCCTCCTACGAGCAGTACTTC.

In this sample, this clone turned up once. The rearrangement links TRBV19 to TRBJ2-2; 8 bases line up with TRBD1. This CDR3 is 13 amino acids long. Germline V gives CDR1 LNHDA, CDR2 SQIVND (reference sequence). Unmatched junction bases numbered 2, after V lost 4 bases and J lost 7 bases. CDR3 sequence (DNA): TGTGCCAGTAGTACACAGGGGGGCGGGGAGCTGTTTTTT. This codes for CASSTQGGGELFF.

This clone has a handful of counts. CDR3 loop: CASTLDLLRGRDYGYTF. The CDR3 DNA reads as TGCGCCAGCACCCTAGACCTTCTGAGGGGGCGCGACTATGGCTACACCTTC. The chain carries TRBV5-1 and TRBJ1-2, with 7 bases identical to TRBD1. Germline CDR1 and CDR2: SGHRS and YFSETQ. This CDR3 has 17 residues. V lost 6 bases to trimming and J lost 3 bases; unmatched junction nucleotides: 17.

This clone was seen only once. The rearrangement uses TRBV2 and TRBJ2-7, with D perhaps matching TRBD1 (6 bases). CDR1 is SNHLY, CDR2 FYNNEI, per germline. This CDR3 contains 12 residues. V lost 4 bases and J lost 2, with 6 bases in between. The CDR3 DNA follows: TGTGCCAGCAGTGGGGGGCCCTACGAGCAGTACTTC. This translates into CASSGGPYEQYF.

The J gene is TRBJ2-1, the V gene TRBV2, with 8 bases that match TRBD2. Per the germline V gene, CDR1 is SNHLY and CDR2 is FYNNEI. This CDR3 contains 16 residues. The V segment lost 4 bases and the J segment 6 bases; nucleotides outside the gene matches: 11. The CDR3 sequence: CASSAGGLGGVNEQFF. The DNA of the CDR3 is TGTGCCAGCAGTGCTGGGGGACTAGGGGGGGTCAATGAGCAGTTCTTC. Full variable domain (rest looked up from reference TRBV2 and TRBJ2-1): EPEVTQTPSHQVTQMGQEVILRCVPISNHLYFYWYRQILGQKVEFLVSFYNNEISEKSEIFDDQFSVERPDGSNFTLKIRSTKLEDSAMYFCASSAGGLGGVNEQFFGPGTRLTVL.